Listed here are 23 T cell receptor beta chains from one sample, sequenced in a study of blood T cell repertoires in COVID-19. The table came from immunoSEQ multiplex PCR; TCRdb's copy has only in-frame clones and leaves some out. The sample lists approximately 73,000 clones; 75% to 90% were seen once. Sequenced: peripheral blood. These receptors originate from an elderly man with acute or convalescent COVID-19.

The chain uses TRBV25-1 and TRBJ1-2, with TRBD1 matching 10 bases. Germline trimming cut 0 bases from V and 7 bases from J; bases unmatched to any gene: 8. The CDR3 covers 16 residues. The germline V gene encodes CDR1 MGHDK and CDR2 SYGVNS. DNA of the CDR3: TGTGCCAGCAGTGAATACTCCGGACAGGGGGGAGGTGGCTACACCTTC. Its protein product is CASSEYSGQGGGGYTF.

This chain's CDR3 is CASRKGAFMNTEAFF. CDR3 nucleotide sequence: TGTGCCAGCAGGAAGGGGGCCTTCATGAACACTGAAGCTTTCTTT. This chain uses TRBV2 with TRBJ1-1; 7 nucleotides match TRBD1. The V and J ends lost 6 bases and 0 bases, in that order; junction bases with no gene match: 7. Germline V lookup: CDR1 SNHLY, CDR2 FYNNEI. CDR3 length: 15 amino acids.

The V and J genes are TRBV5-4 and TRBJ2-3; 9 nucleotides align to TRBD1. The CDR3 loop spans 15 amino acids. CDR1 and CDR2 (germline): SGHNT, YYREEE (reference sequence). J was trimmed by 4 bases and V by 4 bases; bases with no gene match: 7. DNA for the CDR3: TGTGCCAGCAGCGGCCAGGGACAGGGTGCAGATACGCAGTATTTT. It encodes CASSGQGQGADTQYF.

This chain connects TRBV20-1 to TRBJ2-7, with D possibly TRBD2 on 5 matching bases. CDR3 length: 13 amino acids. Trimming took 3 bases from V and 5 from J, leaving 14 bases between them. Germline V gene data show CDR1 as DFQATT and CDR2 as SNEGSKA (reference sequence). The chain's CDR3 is CSASLGGRDEQYF. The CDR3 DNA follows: TGCAGTGCTAGTTTAGGAGGACGCGACGAGCAGTACTTC.

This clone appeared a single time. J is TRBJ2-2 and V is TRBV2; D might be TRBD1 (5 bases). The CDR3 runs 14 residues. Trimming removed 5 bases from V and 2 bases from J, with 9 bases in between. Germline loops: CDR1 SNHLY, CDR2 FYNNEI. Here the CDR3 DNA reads TGTGCCAGCAGTCCGACAGTTAACACCGGGGAGCTGTTTTTT. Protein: CASSPTVNTGELFF.

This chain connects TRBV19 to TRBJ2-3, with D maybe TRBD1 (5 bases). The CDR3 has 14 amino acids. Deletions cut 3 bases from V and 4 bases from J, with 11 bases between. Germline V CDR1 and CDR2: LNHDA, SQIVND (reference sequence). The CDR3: CASSMEKGADTQYF. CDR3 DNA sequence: TGTGCCAGTAGTATGGAGAAAGGGGCAGATACGCAGTATTTT.

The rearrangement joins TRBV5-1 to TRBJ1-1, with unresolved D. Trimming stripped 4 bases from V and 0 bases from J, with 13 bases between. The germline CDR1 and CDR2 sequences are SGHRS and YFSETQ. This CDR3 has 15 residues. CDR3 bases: TGCGCCAGCAGCCAGACAATTGGAATGAACACTGAAGCTTTCTTT. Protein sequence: CASSQTIGMNTEAFF.

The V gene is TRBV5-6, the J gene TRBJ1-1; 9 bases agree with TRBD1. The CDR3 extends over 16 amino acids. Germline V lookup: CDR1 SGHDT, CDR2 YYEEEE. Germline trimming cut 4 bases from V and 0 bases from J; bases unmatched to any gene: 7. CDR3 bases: TGTGCCAGCAGCCTGGACAGGGGTAACATGAACACTGAAGCTTTCTTT. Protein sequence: CASSLDRGNMNTEAFF.

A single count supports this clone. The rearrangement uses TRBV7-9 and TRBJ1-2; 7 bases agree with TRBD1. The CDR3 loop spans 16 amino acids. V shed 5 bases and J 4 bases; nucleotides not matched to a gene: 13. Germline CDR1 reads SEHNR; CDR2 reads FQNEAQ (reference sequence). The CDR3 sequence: CASSHPVFEGAYGYTF. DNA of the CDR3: TGTGCCAGCAGCCACCCCGTTTTCGAGGGGGCCTATGGCTACACCTTC.

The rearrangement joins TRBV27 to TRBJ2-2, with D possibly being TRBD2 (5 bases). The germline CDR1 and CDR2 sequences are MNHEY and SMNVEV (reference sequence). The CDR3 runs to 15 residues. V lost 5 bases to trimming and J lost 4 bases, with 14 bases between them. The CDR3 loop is CASSPGVLPTGELFF. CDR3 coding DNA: TGTGCCAGCAGTCCCGGGGTACTACCCACCGGGGAGCTGTTTTTT.

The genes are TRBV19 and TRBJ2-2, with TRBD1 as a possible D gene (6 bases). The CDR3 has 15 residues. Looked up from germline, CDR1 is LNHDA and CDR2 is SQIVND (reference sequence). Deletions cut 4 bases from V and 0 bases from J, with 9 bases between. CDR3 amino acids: CASSTQGTNTGELFF. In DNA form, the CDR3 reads TGTGCCAGTAGTACACAGGGTACGAACACCGGGGAGCTGTTTTTT.

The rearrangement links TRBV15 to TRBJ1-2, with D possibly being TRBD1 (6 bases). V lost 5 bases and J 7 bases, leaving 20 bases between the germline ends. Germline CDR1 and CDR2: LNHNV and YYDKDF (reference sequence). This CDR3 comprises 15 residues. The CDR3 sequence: CATSSSTGASAGYTF. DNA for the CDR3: TGTGCCACCAGCTCCTCGACAGGCGCTTCAGCTGGCTACACCTTC.

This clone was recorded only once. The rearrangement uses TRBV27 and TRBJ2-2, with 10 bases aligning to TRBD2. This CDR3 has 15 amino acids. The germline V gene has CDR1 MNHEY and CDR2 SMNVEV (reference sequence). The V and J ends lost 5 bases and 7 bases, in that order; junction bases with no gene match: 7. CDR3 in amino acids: CASSQRGGPDGELFF. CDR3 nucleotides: TGTGCCAGCAGTCAGCGGGGGGGCCCGGACGGGGAGCTGTTTTTT.

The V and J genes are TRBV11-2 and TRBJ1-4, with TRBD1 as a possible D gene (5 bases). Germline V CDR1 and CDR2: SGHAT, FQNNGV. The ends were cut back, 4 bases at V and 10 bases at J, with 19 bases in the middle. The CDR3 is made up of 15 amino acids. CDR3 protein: CASSSLGPGVGKLFF. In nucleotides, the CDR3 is TGTGCCAGCAGCTCCCTGGGCCCGGGGGTAGGAAAACTGTTTTTT.

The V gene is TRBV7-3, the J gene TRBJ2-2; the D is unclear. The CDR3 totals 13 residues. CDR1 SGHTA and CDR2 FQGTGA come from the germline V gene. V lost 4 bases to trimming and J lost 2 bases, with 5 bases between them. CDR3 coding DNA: TGTGCCAGCAGCTCCCCAAACACCGGGGAGCTGTTTTTT. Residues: CASSSPNTGELFF.

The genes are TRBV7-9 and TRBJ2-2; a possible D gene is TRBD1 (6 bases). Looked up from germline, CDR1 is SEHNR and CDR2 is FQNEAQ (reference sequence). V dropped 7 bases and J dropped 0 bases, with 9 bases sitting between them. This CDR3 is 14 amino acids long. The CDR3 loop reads CASTWTANTGELFF. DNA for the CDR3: TGTGCCAGCACGTGGACAGCGAACACCGGGGAGCTGTTTTTT.

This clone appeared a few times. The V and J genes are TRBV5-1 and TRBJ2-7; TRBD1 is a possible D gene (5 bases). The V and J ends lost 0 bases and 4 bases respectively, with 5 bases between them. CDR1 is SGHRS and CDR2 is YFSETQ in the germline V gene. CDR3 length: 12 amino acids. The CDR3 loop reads CASSLGQYEQYF. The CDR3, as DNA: TGCGCCAGCAGCTTGGGACAGTACGAGCAGTACTTC.

The CDR3 DNA sequence: TGCGCCAGCAGTCAAACAAAACAGGAATTCTATGGCTACACCTTC. Translation: CASSQTKQEFYGYTF. The genes are TRBV23-1 and TRBJ1-2; tentatively, D is TRBD1 (5 bases). TRBV23-1 falls under the ORF class, with uncertain function. V gave up 2 bases and J gave up 4 bases, with 14 bases separating them. The CDR3 has 15 residues.

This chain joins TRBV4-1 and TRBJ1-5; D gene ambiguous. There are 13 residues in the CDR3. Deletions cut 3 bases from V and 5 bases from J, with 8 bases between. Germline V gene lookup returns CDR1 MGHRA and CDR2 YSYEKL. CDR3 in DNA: TGCGCCAGCAGCCAGAGGATCGATCAGCCCCAGCATTTT. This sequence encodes CASSQRIDQPQHF.

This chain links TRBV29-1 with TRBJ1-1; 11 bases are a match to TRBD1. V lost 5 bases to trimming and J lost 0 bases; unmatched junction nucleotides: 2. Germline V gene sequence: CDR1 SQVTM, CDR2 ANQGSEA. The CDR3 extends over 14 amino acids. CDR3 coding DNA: TGCAGCGTTAGGACAGGGGGCCTGAACACTGAAGCTTTCTTT. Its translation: CSVRTGGLNTEAFF. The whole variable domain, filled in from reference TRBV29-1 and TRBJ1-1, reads SAVISQKPSRDICQRGTSLTIQCQVDSQVTMMFWYRQQPGQSLTLIATANQGSEATYESGFVIDKFPISRPNLTFSTLTVSNMSPEDSSIYLCSVRTGGLNTEAFFGQGTRLTVV.

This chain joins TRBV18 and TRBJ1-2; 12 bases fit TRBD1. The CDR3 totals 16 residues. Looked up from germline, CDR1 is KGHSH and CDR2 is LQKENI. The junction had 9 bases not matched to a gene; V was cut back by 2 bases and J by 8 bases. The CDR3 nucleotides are TGTGCCAGCTCACCATCCTCCGGGACAGGGGGCGTCGGCTACACCTTC. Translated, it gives CASSPSSGTGGVGYTF.

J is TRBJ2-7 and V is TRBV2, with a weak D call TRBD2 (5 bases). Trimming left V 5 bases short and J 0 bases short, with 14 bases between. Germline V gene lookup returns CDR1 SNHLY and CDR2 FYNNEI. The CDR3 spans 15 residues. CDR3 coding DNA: TGTGCCAGCAGTTTACTAGGAATCCTCTCCTACGAGCAGTACTTC. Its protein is CASSLLGILSYEQYF. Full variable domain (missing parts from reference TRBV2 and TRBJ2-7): EPEVTQTPSHQVTQMGQEVILRCVPISNHLYFYWYRQILGQKVEFLVSFYNNEISEKSEIFDDQFSVERPDGSNFTLKIRSTKLEDSAMYFCASSLLGILSYEQYFGPGTRLTVT.

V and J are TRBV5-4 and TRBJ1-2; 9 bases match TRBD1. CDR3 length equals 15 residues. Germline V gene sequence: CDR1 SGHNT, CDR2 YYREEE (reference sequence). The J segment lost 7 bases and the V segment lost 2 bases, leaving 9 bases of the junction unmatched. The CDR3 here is CASSLRGQGVGGYTF. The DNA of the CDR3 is TGTGCCAGCAGCTTACGGGGACAGGGAGTGGGTGGCTACACCTTC.